This T cell receptor (beta chain) was captured by sequencing in a study of T-cell memory formation after mild COVID-19. The study's findings and limits: The SARS-CoV-2 specificity of second-wave clones reaching peak at day 37 remained unverified. Those CD4+ clones that contracted were mainly in CM and EM (CD8+ ones in EMRA). A balance of CD4 and CD8 characterized clones contracting day 15 to 85, whereas later expanders leaned CD4+.

The CDR3 runs to 15 residues. Germline loops: CDR1 SGHTA, CDR2 FQGNSA. Trimming removed 9 bases from V and 5 bases from J; junction bases left unmatched: 9. In TCRdb, the 5' RACE reads were re-called with MiXCR into one record per CDR3 protein. In the table there are about 150,000 distinct CDR3 sequences, approximately 13% of which are singletons. At least ten counts were recorded for this clonotype. What it binds is not known. Sequenced input: PBMCs or a T cell subset sorted from them (not recorded which). V gene TRBV7-2 combines with J gene TRBJ2-2; 10 bases are a match to TRBD1. This TCR came from a man between 18 and 29 years old who had mild COVID-19 (a few samples of this study predate the infection). Cell type and time point are not known. CDR3 DNA sequence: TGTGCCAGTACCAAGACAGGGGGCTGGACCGGGGAGCTGTTTTTT. Its protein is CASTKTGGWTGELFF.